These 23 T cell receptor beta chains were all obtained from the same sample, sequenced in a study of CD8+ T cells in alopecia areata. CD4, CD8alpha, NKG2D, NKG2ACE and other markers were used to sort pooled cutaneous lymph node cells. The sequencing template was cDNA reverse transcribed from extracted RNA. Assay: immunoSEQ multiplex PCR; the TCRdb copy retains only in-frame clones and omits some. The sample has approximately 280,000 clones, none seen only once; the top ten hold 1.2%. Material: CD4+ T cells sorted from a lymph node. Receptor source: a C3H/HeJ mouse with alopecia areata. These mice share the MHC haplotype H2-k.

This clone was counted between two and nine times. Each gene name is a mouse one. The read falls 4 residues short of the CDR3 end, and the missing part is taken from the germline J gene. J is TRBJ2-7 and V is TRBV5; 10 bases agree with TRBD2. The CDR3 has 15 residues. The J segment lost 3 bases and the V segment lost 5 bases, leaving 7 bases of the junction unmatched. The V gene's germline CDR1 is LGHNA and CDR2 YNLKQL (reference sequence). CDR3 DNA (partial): TGTGCCAGCAGCTCGCCCACTGGGGGGGTCTAT. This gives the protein CASSSPTGGVY. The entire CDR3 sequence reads CASSSPTGGVYEQYF.

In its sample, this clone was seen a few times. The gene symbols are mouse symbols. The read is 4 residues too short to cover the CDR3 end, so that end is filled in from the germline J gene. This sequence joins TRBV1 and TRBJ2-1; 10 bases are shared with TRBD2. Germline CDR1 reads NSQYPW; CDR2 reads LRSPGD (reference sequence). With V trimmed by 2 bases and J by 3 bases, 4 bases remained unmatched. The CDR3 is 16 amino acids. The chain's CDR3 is CTCSASGTGVYAEQFF. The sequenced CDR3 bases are TGCACCTGCAGTGCATCCGGGACTGGGGTCTATGCT.

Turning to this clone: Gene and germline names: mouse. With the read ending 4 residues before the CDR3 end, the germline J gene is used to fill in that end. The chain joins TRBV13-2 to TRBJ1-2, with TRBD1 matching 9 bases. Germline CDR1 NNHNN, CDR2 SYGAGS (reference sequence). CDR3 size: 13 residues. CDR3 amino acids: CASGQQGAVDYTF. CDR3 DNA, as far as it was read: TGTGCCAGCGGTCAACAGGGGGCGGTC.

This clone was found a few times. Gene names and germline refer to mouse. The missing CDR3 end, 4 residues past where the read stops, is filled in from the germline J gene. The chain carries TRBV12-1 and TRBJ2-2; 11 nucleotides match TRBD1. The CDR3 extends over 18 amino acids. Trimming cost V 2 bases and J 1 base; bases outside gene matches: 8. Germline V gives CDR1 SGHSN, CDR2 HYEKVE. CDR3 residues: CASSPPDRGRGNTGQLYF. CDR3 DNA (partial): TGTGCCAGCTCTCCCCCGGACAGGGGGCGGGGAAACACCGGG.

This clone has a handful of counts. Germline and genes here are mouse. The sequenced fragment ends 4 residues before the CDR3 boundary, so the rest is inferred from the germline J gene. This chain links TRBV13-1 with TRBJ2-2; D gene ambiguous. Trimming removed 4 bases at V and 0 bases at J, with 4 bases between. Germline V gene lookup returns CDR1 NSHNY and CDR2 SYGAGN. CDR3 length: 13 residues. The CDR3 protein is CASSQSNTGQLYF. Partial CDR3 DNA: TGTGCCAGCAGTCAATCAAACACCGGG.

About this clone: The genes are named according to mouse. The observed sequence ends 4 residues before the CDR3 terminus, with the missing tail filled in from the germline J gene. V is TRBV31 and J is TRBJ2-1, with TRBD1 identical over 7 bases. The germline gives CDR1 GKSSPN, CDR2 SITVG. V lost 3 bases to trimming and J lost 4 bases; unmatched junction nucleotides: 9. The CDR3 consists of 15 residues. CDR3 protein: CAWSPDRDRYAEQFF. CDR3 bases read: TGTGCCTGGAGCCCTGACCGGGACAGATATGCT.

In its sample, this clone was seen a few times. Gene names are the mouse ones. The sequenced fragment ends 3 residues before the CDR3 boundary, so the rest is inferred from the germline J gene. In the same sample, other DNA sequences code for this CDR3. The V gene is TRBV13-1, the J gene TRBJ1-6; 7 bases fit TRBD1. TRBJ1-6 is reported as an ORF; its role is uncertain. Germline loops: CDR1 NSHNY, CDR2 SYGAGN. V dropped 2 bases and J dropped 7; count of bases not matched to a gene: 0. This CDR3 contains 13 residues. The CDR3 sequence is CASSEQGNSPLYF. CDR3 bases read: TGTGCCAGCAGTGAACAGGGGAATTCGCCC.

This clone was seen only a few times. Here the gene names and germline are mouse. The CDR3 here is CASSDAQGARQNTLYF. Partial CDR3 DNA: TGTGCCAGCAGTGATGCACAGGGGGCGAGGCAAAAC. V is TRBV13-1 and J is TRBJ2-4, with TRBD1 matching 9 bases. The read finishes 4 residues shy of the CDR3 end, and the germline J gene is used to complete it. The CDR3 sequence is 16 residues long. V shed 0 bases, J shed 3 bases, and the junction held 5 bases outside the gene matches. Germline values: CDR1 NSHNY, CDR2 SYGAGN.

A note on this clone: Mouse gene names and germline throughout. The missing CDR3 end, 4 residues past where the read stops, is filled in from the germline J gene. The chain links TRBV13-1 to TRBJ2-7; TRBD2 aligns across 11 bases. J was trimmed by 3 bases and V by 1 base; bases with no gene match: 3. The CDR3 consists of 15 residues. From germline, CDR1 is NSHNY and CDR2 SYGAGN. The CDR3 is CASSDRGTGGYEQYF. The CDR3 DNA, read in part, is TGTGCCAGCAGTGATAGGGGGACTGGGGGCTAT.

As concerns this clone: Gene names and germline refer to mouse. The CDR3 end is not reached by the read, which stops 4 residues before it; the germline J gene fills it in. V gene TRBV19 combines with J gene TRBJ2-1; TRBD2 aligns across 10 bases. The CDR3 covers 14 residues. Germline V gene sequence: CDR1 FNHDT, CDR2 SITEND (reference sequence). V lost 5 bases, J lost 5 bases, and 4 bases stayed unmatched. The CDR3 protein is CASSPLGGHAEQFF. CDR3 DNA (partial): TGTGCCAGCAGCCCCCTGGGGGGGCATGCT.

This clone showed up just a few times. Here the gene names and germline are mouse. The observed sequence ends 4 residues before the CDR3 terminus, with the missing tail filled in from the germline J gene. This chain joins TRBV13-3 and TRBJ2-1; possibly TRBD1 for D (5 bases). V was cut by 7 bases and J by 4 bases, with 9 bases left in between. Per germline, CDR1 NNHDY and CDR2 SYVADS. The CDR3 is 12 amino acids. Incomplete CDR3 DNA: TGTGCCAGCGTTGGACAATATGCT. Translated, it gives CASVGQYA. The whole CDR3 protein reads CASVGQYAEQFF.

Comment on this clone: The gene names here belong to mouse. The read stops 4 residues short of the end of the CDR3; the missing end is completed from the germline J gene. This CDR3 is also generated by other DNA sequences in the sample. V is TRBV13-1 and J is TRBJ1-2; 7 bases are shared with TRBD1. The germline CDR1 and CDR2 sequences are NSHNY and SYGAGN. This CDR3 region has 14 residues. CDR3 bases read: TGTGCCAGCAGTGATGCGGCAGGGGGGTCC. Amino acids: CASSDAAGGS. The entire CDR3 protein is CASSDAAGGSDYTF.

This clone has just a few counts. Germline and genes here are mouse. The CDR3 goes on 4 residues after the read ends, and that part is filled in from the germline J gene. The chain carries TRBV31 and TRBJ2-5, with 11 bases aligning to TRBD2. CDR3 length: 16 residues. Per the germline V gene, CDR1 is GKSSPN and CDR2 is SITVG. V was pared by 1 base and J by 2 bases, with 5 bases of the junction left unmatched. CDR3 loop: CAWSPPGLGVQDTQYF. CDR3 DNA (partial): TGTGCCTGGAGTCCTCCGGGACTGGGGGTCCAAGAC.

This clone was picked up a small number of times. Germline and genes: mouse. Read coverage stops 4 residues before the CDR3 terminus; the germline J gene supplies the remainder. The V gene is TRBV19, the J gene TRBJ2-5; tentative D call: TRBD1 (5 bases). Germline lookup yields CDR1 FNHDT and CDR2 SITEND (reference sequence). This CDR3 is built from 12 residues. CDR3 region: CASSPNRDTQYF. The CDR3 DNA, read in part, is TGTGCCAGCAGTCCAAACAGGGAC.

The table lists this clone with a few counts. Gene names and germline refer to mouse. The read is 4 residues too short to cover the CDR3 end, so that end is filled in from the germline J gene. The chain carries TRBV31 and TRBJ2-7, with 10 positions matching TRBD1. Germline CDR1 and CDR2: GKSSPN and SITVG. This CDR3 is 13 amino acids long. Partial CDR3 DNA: TGTGCCTGGAAGACAGGGGGCCCATAT. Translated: CAWKTGGPY. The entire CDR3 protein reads CAWKTGGPYEQYF.

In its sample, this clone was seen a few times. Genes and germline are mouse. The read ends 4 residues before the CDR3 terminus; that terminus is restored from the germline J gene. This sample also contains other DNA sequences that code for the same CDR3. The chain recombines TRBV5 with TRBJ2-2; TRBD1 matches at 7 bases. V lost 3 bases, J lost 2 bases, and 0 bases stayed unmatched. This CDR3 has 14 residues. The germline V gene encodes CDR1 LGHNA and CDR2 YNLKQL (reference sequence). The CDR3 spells CASSQGQNTGQLYF. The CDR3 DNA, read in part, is TGTGCCAGCAGCCAGGGACAGAACACCGGG.

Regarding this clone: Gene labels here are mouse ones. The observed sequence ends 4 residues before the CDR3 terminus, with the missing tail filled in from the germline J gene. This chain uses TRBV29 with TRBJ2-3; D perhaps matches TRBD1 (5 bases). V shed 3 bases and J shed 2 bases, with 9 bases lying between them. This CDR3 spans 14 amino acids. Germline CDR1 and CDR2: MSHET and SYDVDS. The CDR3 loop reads CASSFGQNAETLYF. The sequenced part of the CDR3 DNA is TGTGCTAGCAGTTTTGGACAAAATGCAGAA.

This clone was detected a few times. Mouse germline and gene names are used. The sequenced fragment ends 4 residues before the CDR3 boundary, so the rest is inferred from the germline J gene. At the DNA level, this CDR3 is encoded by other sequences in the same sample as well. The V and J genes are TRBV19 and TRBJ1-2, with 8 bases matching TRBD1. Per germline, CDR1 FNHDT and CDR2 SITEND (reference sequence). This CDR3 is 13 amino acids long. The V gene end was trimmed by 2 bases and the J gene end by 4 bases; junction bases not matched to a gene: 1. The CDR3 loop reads CASSIQGASDYTF. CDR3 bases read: TGTGCCAGCAGTATCCAGGGGGCCTCC.

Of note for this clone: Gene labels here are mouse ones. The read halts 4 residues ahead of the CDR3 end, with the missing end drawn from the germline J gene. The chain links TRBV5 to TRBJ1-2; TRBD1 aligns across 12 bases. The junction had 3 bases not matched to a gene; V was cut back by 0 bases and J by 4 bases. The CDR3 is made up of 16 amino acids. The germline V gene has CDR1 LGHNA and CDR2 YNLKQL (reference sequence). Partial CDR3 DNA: TGTGCCAGCAGCCAAGACATGGGACAGGGGGCCTCC. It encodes CASSQDMGQGAS. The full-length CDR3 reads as CASSQDMGQGASDYTF.

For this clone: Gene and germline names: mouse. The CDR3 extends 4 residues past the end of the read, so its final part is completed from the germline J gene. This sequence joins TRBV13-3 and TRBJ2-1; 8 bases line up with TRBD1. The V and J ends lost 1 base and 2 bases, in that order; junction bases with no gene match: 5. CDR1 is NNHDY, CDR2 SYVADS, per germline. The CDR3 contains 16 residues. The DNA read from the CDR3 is TGTGCCAGCAGTGATCGGACAGGGCGGGACTATGCT. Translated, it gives CASSDRTGRDYA. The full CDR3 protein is CASSDRTGRDYAEQFF.

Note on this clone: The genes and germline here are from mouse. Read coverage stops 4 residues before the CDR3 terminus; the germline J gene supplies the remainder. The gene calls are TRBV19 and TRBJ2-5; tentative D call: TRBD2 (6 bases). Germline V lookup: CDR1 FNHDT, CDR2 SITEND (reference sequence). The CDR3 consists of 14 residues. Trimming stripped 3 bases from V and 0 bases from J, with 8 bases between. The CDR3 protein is CASSKLGNQDTQYF. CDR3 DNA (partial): TGTGCCAGCAGTAAACTGGGTAACCAAGAC.

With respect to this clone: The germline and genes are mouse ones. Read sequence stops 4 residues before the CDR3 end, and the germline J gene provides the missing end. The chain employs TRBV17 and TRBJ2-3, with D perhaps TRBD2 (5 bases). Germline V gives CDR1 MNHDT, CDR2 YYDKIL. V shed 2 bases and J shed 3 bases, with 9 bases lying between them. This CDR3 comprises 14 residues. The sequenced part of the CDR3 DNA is TGTGCTAGCAGTAGACTGGGCCAGGCAGAA. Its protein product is CASSRLGQAE. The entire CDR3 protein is CASSRLGQAETLYF.

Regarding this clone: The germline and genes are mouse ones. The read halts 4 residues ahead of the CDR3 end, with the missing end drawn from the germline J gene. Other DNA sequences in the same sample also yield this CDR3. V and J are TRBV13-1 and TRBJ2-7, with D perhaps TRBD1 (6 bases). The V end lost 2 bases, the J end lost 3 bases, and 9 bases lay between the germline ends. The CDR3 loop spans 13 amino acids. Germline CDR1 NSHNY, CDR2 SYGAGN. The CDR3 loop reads CASSENRVYEQYF. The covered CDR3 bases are TGTGCCAGCAGTGAGAACAGGGTCTAT.